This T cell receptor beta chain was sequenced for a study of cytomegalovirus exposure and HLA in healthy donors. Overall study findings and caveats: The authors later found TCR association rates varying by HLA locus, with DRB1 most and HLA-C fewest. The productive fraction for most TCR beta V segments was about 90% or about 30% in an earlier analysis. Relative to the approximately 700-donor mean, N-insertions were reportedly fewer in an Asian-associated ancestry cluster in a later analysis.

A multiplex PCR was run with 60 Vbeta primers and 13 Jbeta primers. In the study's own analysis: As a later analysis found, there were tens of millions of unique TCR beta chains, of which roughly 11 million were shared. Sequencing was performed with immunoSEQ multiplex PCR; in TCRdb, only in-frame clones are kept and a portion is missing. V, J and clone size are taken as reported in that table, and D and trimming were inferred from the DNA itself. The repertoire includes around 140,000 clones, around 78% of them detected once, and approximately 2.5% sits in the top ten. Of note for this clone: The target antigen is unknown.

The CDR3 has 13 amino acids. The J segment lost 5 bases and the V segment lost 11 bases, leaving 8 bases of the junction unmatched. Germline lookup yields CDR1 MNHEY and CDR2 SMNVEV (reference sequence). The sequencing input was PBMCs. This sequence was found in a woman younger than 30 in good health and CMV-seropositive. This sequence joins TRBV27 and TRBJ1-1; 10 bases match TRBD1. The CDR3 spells CACGDRGRTEAFF. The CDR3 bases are TGTGCCTGCGGTGACAGGGGGCGTACTGAAGCTTTCTTT.